One and the same sample provided the 21 T cell receptor beta chains below, sequenced in a study of OX40 agonist ivuxolimab in advanced cancers. The protocol used for the library was the immunoSEQ multiplex PCR assay. TCRdb took over this immuneACCESS table, retaining in-frame rearrangements with V and J assigned. Such tables are incomplete; in checked studies, under half of the missing clones stem from an unresolved V gene, and the remainder is unexplained. The sample table shows some 90,000 clones, and around 87% are seen once. The ten biggest clones cover roughly 4.9% of the sample. Source: CD4+ or CD8+ T cells sorted from blood, taken in a trial of the OX40 agonist ivuxolimab. These receptors all stem from an adult with an advanced solid tumor such as melanoma, head and neck, liver or kidney cancer.

The V gene is TRBV5-1, the J gene TRBJ2-2, with 12 bases aligning to TRBD2. There are 17 residues in the CDR3. Trimming removed 3 bases from V and 4 bases from J; junction bases left unmatched: 7. Germline lookup yields CDR1 SGHRS and CDR2 YFSETQ. The CDR3 here is CASSSSTGLAGTGELFF. The CDR3, as DNA: TGCGCCAGCAGCTCGTCTACGGGACTAGCGGGCACCGGGGAGCTGTTTTTT.

There are a few counts of this clone. The rearrangement uses TRBV10-3 and TRBJ1-1; D not resolved. CDR3 length: 13 residues. Germline V CDR1 and CDR2: ENHRY, SYGVKD. The germline V and J ends were trimmed by 3 bases and 5 bases, with 10 bases remaining between them. CDR3 in amino acids: CAISESGRTEAFF. The CDR3 DNA reads TGTGCCATCAGTGAATCCGGGCGGACTGAAGCTTTCTTT.

The chain combines TRBV11-2 with TRBJ1-3; D unclear. V was cut by 1 base and J by 4 bases, with 17 bases left in between. The germline gives CDR1 SGHAT, CDR2 FQNNGV. CDR3 length: 17 amino acids. CDR3 nucleotides: TGTGCCAGCAGCTTAGCAATATCGGTTGGAAGGGGAAACACCATATATTTT. This codes for CASSLAISVGRGNTIYF.

Worth noting for this clone: The junction does not match germline at one end; this may be a read error. The rearrangement joins TRBV7-7 to TRBJ2-1; 8 bases map to TRBD2. Germline assignment: CDR1 SSHAT and CDR2 FNYEAQ (reference sequence). CDR3 size: 15 residues. The CDR3 nucleotides are TGTGCTAGCAGCTTGGTTAGCGGGGCCGCAGGTGAGCAGTTCTTC. It yields the protein CASSLVSGAAGEQFF.

The chain employs TRBV28 and TRBJ2-7; 9 nucleotides align to TRBD2. Germline assignment: CDR1 MDHEN and CDR2 SYDVKM. The CDR3 length is 14 residues. The V gene end was trimmed by 5 bases and the J gene end by 0 bases; junction bases not matched to a gene: 2. The CDR3 loop reads CASSISGSSYEQYF. The CDR3 nucleotides are TGTGCCAGCAGTATTAGCGGGAGCTCCTACGAGCAGTACTTC.

This clone was observed a few times. The chain couples TRBV14 to TRBJ2-1; D unclear. CDR1 is SGHDN, CDR2 FVKESK, per germline. This CDR3 comprises 15 residues. V was pared by 1 base and J by 10 bases, with 17 bases between. The CDR3 reads CASSQVLGLEQEQFF. The CDR3 DNA is TGTGCCAGCAGCCAAGTATTGGGGTTAGAGCAGGAGCAGTTCTTC.

On this clone: This may be a read error, as it is one base from a much larger clone. The V and J genes are TRBV7-9 and TRBJ2-1; TRBD2 aligns across 11 bases. This CDR3 has 13 amino acids. J gave up 5 bases and V 11 bases, and 5 bases lay outside the gene matches. CDR1 and CDR2 (germline): SEHNR, FQNEAQ (reference sequence). The CDR3, as DNA: TGTGCCGGCGGGACTAGCGGTAACAATGAGCAGTTCTTC. Protein sequence: CAGGTSGNNEQFF.

The V and J genes are TRBV11-3 and TRBJ2-1; D remains ambiguous. CDR3 size: 14 residues. Germline CDR1 is SGHNT and CDR2 is YENEEA. Trimming left V 5 bases short and J 1 base short, with 9 bases between. The CDR3 protein is CASSPKESYNEQFF. In DNA, the CDR3 is TGTGCCAGCAGCCCTAAGGAGTCCTACAATGAGCAGTTCTTC.

The chain couples TRBV15 to TRBJ1-6; 10 nucleotides match TRBD1. This CDR3 is built from 17 residues. Per germline, CDR1 LNHNV and CDR2 YYDKDF (reference sequence). Germline trimming cut 0 bases from V and 9 bases from J; bases unmatched to any gene: 8. DNA of the CDR3: TGTGCCACCAGCAGAGATTTAGGGACAGGGGCTCGTTCACCCCTCCACTTT. Translation gives CATSRDLGTGARSPLHF.

This rearrangement joins TRBV7-9 to TRBJ2-6; D possibly corresponds to TRBD1 (5 bases). V was pared by 5 bases and J by 2 bases, with 10 bases between. The germline CDR1 and CDR2 sequences are SEHNR and FQNEAQ (reference sequence). The CDR3 is made up of 15 amino acids. The CDR3 is CASSPQVAGANVLTF. In nucleotides, the CDR3 is TGTGCCAGCAGCCCACAGGTAGCTGGGGCCAACGTCCTGACTTTC.

This rearrangement joins TRBV18 to TRBJ2-3; D is ambiguous. Trimming stripped 2 bases from V and 0 bases from J, with 12 bases between. CDR3 length equals 16 residues. CDR1 is KGHSH, CDR2 LQKENI, per germline. The CDR3 bases are TGTGCCAGCTCACCAACCGGCACAGCTAGCACAGATACGCAGTATTTT. This codes for CASSPTGTASTDTQYF.

The chain combines TRBV7-2 with TRBJ2-2; no firm D call. V was shortened by 3 bases and J by 6 bases, with 14 bases between the two germline ends. Germline-derived CDR1 and CDR2 are SGHTA and FQGNSA. This CDR3 has 15 amino acids. The CDR3 is CASSLRLGMAGELFF. The CDR3 DNA reads TGTGCCAGCAGCTTGCGACTCGGTATGGCCGGGGAGCTGTTTTTT.

The chain uses TRBV19 and TRBJ1-5; D is perhaps TRBD1 (6 bases). The V gene lost 6 bases and the J gene lost 4 bases, with 16 bases spanning the gap. Germline V gene sequence: CDR1 LNHDA, CDR2 SQIVND (reference sequence). This CDR3 is 15 amino acids long. The CDR3: CASSPLWDINQPQHF. The CDR3 bases are TGTGCCAGTAGCCCTCTGTGGGACATAAATCAGCCCCAGCATTTT.

The CDR3 DNA sequence: TGTGCCAGCAGTGAAGTGGGGGGGCCGGGGGAGCTGTTTTTT. Translating it yields CASSEVGGPGELFF. The chain joins TRBV6-1 to TRBJ2-2; TRBD2 is a possible D gene (7 bases). The V and J ends lost 1 base and 8 bases respectively, with 11 bases between them. The CDR3 sequence is 14 residues long. Germline V gene data show CDR1 as MNHNS and CDR2 as SASEGT.

This clone was detected a few times. The chain joins TRBV6-1 to TRBJ1-2, with no clear D. Per the germline V gene, CDR1 is MNHNS and CDR2 is SASEGT. The CDR3 is 13 residues long. The V gene lost 2 bases and the J gene lost 1 base, with 5 bases spanning the gap. The CDR3 spells CASSERRNYGYTF. The CDR3 region has the DNA TGTGCCAGCAGTGAACGCCGTAACTATGGCTACACCTTC.

The V gene is TRBV27, the J gene TRBJ2-5, with no clear D. Germline V gives CDR1 MNHEY, CDR2 SMNVEV (reference sequence). The V and J ends lost 4 bases and 1 base respectively, with 1 base between them. The CDR3 loop spans 11 amino acids. CDR3: CASSSQETQYF. CDR3 DNA: TGTGCCAGCAGTTCCCAAGAGACCCAGTACTTC.

The CDR3 reads CASSPWPGVETQYF. In DNA form, the CDR3 reads TGTGCCAGCAGTCCTTGGCCAGGGGTGGAGACCCAGTACTTC. V gene TRBV27 combines with J gene TRBJ2-5, with D maybe TRBD1 (6 bases). Trimming left V 5 bases short and J 5 bases short, with 15 bases between. This CDR3 is 14 amino acids long. Germline CDR1 MNHEY, CDR2 SMNVEV (reference sequence).

This chain connects TRBV11-2 to TRBJ2-1, with D perhaps matching TRBD2 (5 bases). CDR3 length equals 12 residues. V lost 4 bases and J lost 10, with 11 bases in between. CDR1 is SGHAT and CDR2 is FQNNGV in the germline V gene. CDR3 residues: CASSWGSGEQFF. The CDR3 DNA reads TGTGCCAGCAGCTGGGGTTCGGGGGAGCAGTTCTTC.

This CDR3 reads CASSRGGGRVYEQYF. The CDR3 DNA reads TGTGCCAGCAGCCGAGGGGGGGGTCGGGTCTACGAGCAGTACTTC. The chain joins TRBV7-2 to TRBJ2-7; D possibly corresponds to TRBD2 (7 bases). Trimming pared 5 bases from V and 3 bases from J, leaving 17 bases between. Germline V lookup: CDR1 SGHTA, CDR2 FQGNSA. The CDR3 extends over 15 amino acids.

The genes are TRBV6-5 and TRBJ2-7; weak D call: TRBD1 (6 bases). This CDR3 has 13 amino acids. Trimming left V 6 bases short and J 4 bases short, with 13 bases between. Germline loops: CDR1 MNHEY, CDR2 SVGAGI. The CDR3 loop is CASRPDSVYEQYF. In nucleotides, the CDR3 is TGTGCCAGCAGACCGGACAGCGTTTACGAGCAGTACTTC.

This clone showed up just once. For the CDR3, the DNA is TGTGCCAGCAGCTCCCGGACTAGCGGAGTCACAGATACGCAGTATTTT. It is translated as CASSSRTSGVTDTQYF. V gene TRBV7-2 combines with J gene TRBJ2-3; 10 bases agree with TRBD2. The V gene's germline CDR1 is SGHTA and CDR2 FQGNSA. This CDR3 region has 16 residues. V trimming: 4 bases; J trimming: 2 bases; junction bases outside the gene matches: 6. The full variable domain, in which reference TRBV7-2 and TRBJ2-3 provide the parts outside the CDR3, is GAGVSQSPSNKVTEKGKDVELRCDPISGHTALYWYRQSLGQGLEFLIYFQGNSAPDKSGLPSDRFSAERTGGSVSTLTIQRTQQEDSAVYLCASSSRTSGVTDTQYFGPGTRLTVL.